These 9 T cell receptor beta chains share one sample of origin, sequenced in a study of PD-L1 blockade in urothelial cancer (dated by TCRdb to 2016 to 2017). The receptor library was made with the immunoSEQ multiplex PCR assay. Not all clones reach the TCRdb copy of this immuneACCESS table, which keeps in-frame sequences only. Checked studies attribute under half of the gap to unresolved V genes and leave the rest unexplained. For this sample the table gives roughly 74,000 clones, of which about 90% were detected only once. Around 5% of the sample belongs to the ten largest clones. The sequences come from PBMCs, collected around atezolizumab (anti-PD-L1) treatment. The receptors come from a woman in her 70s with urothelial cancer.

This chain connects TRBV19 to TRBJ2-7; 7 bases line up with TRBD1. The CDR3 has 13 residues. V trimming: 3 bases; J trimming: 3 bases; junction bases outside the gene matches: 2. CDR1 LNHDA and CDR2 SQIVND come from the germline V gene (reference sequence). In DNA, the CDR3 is TGTGCCAGTAGTATGGGACAGAACTACGAGCAGTACTTC. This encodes CASSMGQNYEQYF.

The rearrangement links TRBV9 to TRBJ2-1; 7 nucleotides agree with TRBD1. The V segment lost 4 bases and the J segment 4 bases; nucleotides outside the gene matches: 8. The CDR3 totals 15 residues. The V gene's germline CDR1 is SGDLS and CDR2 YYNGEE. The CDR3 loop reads CASSPRDREYNEQFF. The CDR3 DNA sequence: TGTGCCAGCAGCCCTCGTGACAGGGAGTACAATGAGCAGTTCTTC.

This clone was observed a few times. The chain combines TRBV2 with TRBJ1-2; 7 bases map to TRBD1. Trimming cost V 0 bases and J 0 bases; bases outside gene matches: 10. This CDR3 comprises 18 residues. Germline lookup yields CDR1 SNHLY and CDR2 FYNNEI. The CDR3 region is CASSEAIFRQGTNYGYTF. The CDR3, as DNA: TGTGCCAGCAGTGAAGCGATCTTCCGACAGGGCACTAACTATGGCTACACCTTC.

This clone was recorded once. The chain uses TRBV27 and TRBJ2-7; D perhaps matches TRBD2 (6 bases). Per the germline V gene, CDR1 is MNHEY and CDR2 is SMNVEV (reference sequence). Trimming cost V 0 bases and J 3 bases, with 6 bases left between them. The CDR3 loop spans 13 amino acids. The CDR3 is CASSLSGGYEQYF. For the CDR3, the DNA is TGTGCCAGCAGTTTATCGGGGGGCTACGAGCAGTACTTC.

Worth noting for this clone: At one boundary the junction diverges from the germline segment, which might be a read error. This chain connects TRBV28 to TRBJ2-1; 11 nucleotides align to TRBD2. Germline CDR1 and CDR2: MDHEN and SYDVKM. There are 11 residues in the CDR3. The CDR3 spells CASSLSSGRVF. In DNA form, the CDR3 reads TGTGCCAGCAGTTTAAGTAGCGGGAGGGTCTTC.

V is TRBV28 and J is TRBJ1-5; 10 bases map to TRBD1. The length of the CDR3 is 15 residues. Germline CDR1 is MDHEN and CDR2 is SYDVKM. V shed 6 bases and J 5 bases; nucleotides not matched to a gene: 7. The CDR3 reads CASSQIGTGDQPQHF. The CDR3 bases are TGTGCCAGCAGCCAAATCGGGACAGGGGATCAGCCCCAGCATTTT.

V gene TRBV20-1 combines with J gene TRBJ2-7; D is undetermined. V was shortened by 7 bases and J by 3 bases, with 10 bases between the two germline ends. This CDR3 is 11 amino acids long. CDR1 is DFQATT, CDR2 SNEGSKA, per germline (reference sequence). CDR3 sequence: CSGVAHYEQYF. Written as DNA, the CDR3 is TGCAGTGGGGTAGCACACTACGAGCAGTACTTC.

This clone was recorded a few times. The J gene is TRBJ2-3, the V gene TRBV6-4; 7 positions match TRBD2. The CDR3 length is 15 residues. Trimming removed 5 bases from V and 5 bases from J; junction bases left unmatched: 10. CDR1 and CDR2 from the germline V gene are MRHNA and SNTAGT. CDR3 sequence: CASSRSGLNIDTQYF. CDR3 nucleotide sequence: TGTGCCAGCAGTCGCTCGGGACTAAACATAGATACGCAGTATTTT.

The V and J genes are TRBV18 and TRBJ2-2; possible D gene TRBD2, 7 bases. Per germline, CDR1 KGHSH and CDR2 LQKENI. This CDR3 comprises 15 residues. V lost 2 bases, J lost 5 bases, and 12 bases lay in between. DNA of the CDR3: TGTGCCAGCTCACCAGGGGGGGCACGTACCGGGGAGCTGTTTTTT. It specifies CASSPGGARTGELFF.